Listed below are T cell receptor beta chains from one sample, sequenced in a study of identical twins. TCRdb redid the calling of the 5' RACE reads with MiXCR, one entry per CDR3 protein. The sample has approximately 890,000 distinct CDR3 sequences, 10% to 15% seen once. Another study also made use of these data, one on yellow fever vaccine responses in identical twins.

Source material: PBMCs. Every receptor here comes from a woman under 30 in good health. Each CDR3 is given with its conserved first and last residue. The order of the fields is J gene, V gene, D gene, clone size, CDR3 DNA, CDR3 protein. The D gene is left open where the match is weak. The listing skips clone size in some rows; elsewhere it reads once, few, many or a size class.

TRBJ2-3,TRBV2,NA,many,TGTGCCACCCTCGATCCCTCTCGGGCAGATACGCAGTATTTT,CATLDPSRADTQYF
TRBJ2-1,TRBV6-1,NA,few,TGTGCCTCGACTAGGGAACCCACTTCCCATGAGCAGTTCTTC,CASTREPTSHEQFF
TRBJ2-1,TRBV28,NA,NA,TGTGCCAGCTTACTCTGGAAAGGTCACGGTGAGCAGTTCTTC,CASLLWKGHGEQFF
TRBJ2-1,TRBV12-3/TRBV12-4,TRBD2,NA,TGTGCCAGCAGCCACCGGACTAGCTTCTACAATGAGCAGTTCTTC,CASSHRTSFYNEQFF
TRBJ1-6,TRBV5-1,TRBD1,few,TGCGCCAGCAGCACCGACGGGACAGCAAATTCACCCCTCCACTTT,CASSTDGTANSPLHF
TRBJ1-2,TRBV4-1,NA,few,TGCGCCAGCAGCCAAGATATCGAGCGGCGGGACCGAAGCTTC,CASSQDIERRDRSF
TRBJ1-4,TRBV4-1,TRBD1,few,TGCGCCAGCAGCCCGGGGACAGCTGGTAATGAAAAACTGTTTTTT,CASSPGTAGNEKLFF
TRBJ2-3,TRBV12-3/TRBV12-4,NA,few,TGTGCCAGCAGTTTGATGGTTGTCGGGGGGCTCATCCTCGGACAGACAGGCACAGATACGCAGTATTTT,CASSLMVVGGLILGQTGTDTQYF
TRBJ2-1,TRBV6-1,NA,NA,TGTGCCAGCAGCCGTAGCCCTAACTCCTACAATGAGCAGTTCTTC,CASSRSPNSYNEQFF
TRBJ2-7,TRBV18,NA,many,TGTGCCAGCTCACCAGGGGGGTTATACGAGCAGTACTTC,CASSPGGLYEQYF
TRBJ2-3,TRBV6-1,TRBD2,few,TGTGCCAGCTCGACTAGCGGGGGGAGTCATACGCAGTATTTT,CASSTSGGSHTQYF
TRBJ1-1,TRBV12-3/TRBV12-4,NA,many,TGTGCCAGCAGTCCCACGACAGGGAACACTGAAGCTTTCTTT,CASSPTTGNTEAFF
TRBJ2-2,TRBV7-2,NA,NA,TGTGCCAGCAGCTTAGTGATTATTTCCAGAACCGGGGAGCTGTTTTTT,CASSLVIISRTGELFF
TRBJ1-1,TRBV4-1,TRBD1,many,TGCGCCAGCAGCCAAGGAGCAGACAGGGGCCCGAACACTGAAGCTTTCTTT,CASSQGADRGPNTEAFF
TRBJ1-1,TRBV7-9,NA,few,TGTGCCAGCAGCCACAAAAGGGAGTTTGAAGCTTTCTTT,CASSHKREFEAFF
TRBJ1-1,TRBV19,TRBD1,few,TGTGCCAGTAGGGACAGGCCCACTGAAGCTTTCTTT,CASRDRPTEAFF
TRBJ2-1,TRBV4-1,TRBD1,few,TGCGCCAGCAGCCTTGACAGGGGAGGTGCTGAGCAGTTCTTC,CASSLDRGGAEQFF
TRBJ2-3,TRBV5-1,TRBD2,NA,TGCGCCAGCTCTTTAGCGGGGGCCAATGTGGATACGCAGTATTTT,CASSLAGANVDTQYF
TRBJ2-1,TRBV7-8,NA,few,TGTGCCAGCAGCTCGCCAATGAGGCAGCAGTTCTTC,CASSSPMRQQFF
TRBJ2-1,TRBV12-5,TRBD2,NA,TGTGCTAGTGGCGTTGCGGGGACTAGCGGGCCACTACGCTCCTACAATGAGCAGTTCTTC,CASGVAGTSGPLRSYNEQFF
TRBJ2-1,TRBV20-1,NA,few,TGCAGTGCTAGAGTCGACACCCTATTGTCGTTCTTC,CSARVDTLLSFF
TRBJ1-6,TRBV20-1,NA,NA,TGCAGTGCGCGGCCCGGGGCCGGCGGTTCACCCCTCCACTTT,CSARPGAGGSPLHF
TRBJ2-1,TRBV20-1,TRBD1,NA,TGCAGTGTCACGACCGGGACAGGGACCCACAATGAGCAGTTCTTC,CSVTTGTGTHNEQFF
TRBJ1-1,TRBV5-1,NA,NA,TGCGCCAGCAAAGGGGGGAACACTGAAGCTTTCTTT,CASKGGNTEAFF
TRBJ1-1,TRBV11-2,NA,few,TGTGCCAGCAGCCCACGTCATGCAGCTTTCTTT,CASSPRHAAFF
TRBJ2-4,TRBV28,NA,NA,TGTGCCAGCAGACGAGGATTGTCCAAAAACATTCAGTACTTC,CASRRGLSKNIQYF
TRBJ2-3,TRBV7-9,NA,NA,TGTGCCAGCAGCTTGTGGGACGTAGACACAGATACGCAGTATTTT,CASSLWDVDTDTQYF
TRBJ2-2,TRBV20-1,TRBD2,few,TGCAGTGCGGCGAAGACTAGCGGGGTCACCGGGGAGCTGTTTTTT,CSAAKTSGVTGELFF
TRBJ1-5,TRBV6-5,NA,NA,TGTGCCAGCAGTTACTCCTCCAACAGCAATCAGCCCCAGCATTTT,CASSYSSNSNQPQHF
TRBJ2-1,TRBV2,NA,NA,TGTGCCAGCAGGGGGGTTCTGGTCAATGAGCAGTTCTTC,CASRGVLVNEQFF
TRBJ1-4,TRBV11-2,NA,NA,TGTGCCAGCAGCTTAGTGGATGTAGAAACTAATGAAAAACTGTTTTTT,CASSLVDVETNEKLFF
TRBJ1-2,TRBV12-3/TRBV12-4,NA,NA,TGTGCCAGCAGCCAACACGTCGAGGGCTACACCTTC,CASSQHVEGYTF
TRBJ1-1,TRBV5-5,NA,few,TGTGCCAGCAGCCCCCATAGTGGGAGGACTAACACTGAAGCTTTCTTT,CASSPHSGRTNTEAFF
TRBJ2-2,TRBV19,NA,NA,TGTGCCAGTAGTATTCTGATGGGGTACACCGGGGAGCTGTTTTTT,CASSILMGYTGELFF
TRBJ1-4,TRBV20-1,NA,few,TGCAGTGCTCCTGGGCCCCCGGGGGAAAAACTGTTTTTT,CSAPGPPGEKLFF
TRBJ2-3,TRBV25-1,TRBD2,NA,TGTGCCAGCAGTGAGAACAGCGGGGAAACCACAGATACGCAGTATTTT,CASSENSGETTDTQYF
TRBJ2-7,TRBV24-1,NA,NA,TGTGCCACCAGTGGGGGGCCTCGAGGCGAGCAGTACTTC,CATSGGPRGEQYF
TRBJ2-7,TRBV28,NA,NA,TGTGCCAGCAGGGGCCGGCTCTACGAGCAGTACTTC,CASRGRLYEQYF
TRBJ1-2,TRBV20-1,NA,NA,TGCAGTGCCTCACAGGGTGTGGGCTACACCTTC,CSASQGVGYTF
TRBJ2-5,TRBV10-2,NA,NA,TGCGCCAGCAGAATCTCATCCAGGGTGGGCCAAGAGACCCAGTACTTC,CASRISSRVGQETQYF
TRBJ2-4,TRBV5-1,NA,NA,TGCGCCAGCAGCGCGGGGACAACCAAAAGCATTCAGTACTTC,CASSAGTTKSIQYF
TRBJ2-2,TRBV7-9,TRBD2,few,TGTGCCAGCCTACAGCGGGGGGAAATGTCGGGGGAGCTGTTTTTT,CASLQRGEMSGELFF
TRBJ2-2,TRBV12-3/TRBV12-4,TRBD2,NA,TGTGCCAGCAGTTTTTCGGGGGGGCAGAACGGGGAGCTGTTTTTT,CASSFSGGQNGELFF
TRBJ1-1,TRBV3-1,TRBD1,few,TGTGCCAGCAGCCTAGGACAGGAGATCATGAACACTGAAGCTTTCTTT,CASSLGQEIMNTEAFF
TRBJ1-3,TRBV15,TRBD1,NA,TGTGCCACCAGCAGAGATCAGGGGGCCGGAGACACCATATATTTT,CATSRDQGAGDTIYF